This T cell receptor (beta chain) was sequenced during a study of cytomegalovirus exposure and HLA in healthy donors. General observations from the study: A link between a missense DCLRE1C variant and TCR beta V- and J-gene trimming emerged from a later analysis. One cluster of highly shared sequence variants probably arose as a sequencing artifact. The authors later found most CMV-associated TCR beta chains appeared HLA-restricted.

Each donor's status was that of a healthy bone marrow donor. Comments on this clone: The target antigen is unknown.

Germline V gene data show CDR1 as SEHNR and CDR2 as FQNEAQ (reference sequence). The CDR3 is made up of 15 amino acids. V was clipped by 1 base and J by 2 bases; unmatched bases: 2. Vbeta (60) and Jbeta (13) primers were used in the PCR. The table came from immunoSEQ multiplex PCR; TCRdb's copy has only in-frame clones and leaves some out. The sample contains about 240,000 clones, approximately 82% of which appear only once. The specimen sequenced was PBMCs. The source is a woman aged 55 to 70 in good health and CMV-seropositive. V and J are TRBV7-9 and TRBJ2-1, with 7 positions matching TRBD1. The CDR3 nucleotides are TGTGCCAGCAGCTTAGGAGGGGGCCCCTACAATGAGCAGTTCTTC. Translation: CASSLGGGPYNEQFF.